The 8 T cell receptor beta chains below were found in one sample sequenced in a study of blood T cells in healthy people across ages. Primers used in a second PCR of roughly 7 to 11 cycles were a sample-barcoded 5' primer and a J-beta primer mix. MiXCR was run by TCRdb on the 5' RACE reads, yielding one entry per CDR3 protein. The table has roughly 1,800,000 distinct CDR3 sequences, less than 50% seen once. Sequenced material: blood. Every receptor here comes from a woman aged 40 to 49 in good health.

The sample holds a few counts of this clonotype. V is TRBV20-1 and J is TRBJ2-7, with 13 bases identical to TRBD2. This CDR3 is built from 13 residues. Per the germline V gene, CDR1 is DFQATT and CDR2 is SNEGSKA (reference sequence). Trimming cost V 6 bases and J 2 bases; bases outside gene matches: 1. CDR3 loop: CSAGLAGAYEQYF. CDR3 DNA: TGCAGTGCCGGACTAGCGGGGGCCTACGAGCAGTACTTC.

V gene TRBV19 combines with J gene TRBJ2-1, with TRBD2 matching over 11 bases. Looked up from germline, CDR1 is LNHDA and CDR2 is SQIVND (reference sequence). The CDR3 totals 17 residues. V shed 4 bases and J 7 bases; nucleotides not matched to a gene: 12. The CDR3 sequence: CASSKRLAGIVGNEQFF. The CDR3, as DNA: TGTGCCAGTAGTAAAAGACTAGCGGGGATTGTGGGGAATGAGCAGTTCTTC.

The genes are TRBV2 and TRBJ1-5; D remains unclear. The CDR3 has 16 residues. Trimming shortened V by 6 bases and J by 0 bases, and 15 bases separated the two germline ends. From germline, CDR1 is SNHLY and CDR2 FYNNEI. The CDR3 coding sequence is TGTGCCAGCAGGGAAAATAGCGACGGTAGCAATCAGCCCCAGCATTTT. Protein: CASRENSDGSNQPQHF. Full variable domain (outside the CDR3, taken from reference TRBV2 and TRBJ1-5): EPEVTQTPSHQVTQMGQEVILRCVPISNHLYFYWYRQILGQKVEFLVSFYNNEISEKSEIFDDQFSVERPDGSNFTLKIRSTKLEDSAMYFCASRENSDGSNQPQHFGDGTRLSIL.

This clonotype has only a few counts. The chain employs TRBV7-3 and TRBJ2-7, with D unresolved. The assigned J gene may be wrong: the sequence end matches TRBJ2-5 better. The CDR3 is 15 residues long. CDR1 and CDR2 (germline): SGHTA, FQGTGA. CDR3 DNA sequence: TGTGCCAGCAGCCCCGCCGTTGCTGGCCGAGGGACCCAGTACTTC. Translating gives CASSPAVAGRGTQYF.

The chain has TRBV20-1 and TRBJ2-7, with 7 bases that match TRBD1. The J call may be incorrect, as the DNA end agrees better with TRBJ2-5. CDR1 DFQATT and CDR2 SNEGSKA come from the germline V gene (reference sequence). The CDR3 covers 13 residues. The CDR3 loop is CSAPGQLRETQYF. CDR3 nucleotides: TGCAGTGCACCGGGACAGCTTCGAGAGACCCAGTACTTC.

V and J are TRBV7-2 and TRBJ2-5; 14 nucleotides match TRBD2. This CDR3 spans 17 amino acids. V was clipped by 0 bases and J by 5 bases; unmatched bases: 5. Germline V gives CDR1 SGHTA, CDR2 FQGNSA. The chain's CDR3 is CASSLARLAGGLETQYF. The CDR3 DNA reads TGTGCCAGCAGCTTAGCGCGACTAGCGGGGGGGCTGGAGACCCAGTACTTC. The whole variable domain, filled in from reference TRBV7-2 and TRBJ2-5, reads GAGVSQSPSNKVTEKGKDVELRCDPISGHTALYWYRQSLGQGLEFLIYFQGNSAPDKSGLPSDRFSAERTGGSVSTLTIQRTQQEDSAVYLCASSLARLAGGLETQYFGPGTRLLVL.

The chain carries TRBV6-1 and TRBJ1-5; no definite D call. V lost 7 bases and J 15 bases, leaving 19 bases between the germline ends. Germline CDR1 MNHNS, CDR2 SASEGT. The CDR3 loop spans 12 amino acids. The CDR3 loop reads CASTEGAAWTHF. The CDR3 nucleotides read TGTGCCAGCACCGAGGGTGCTGCCTGGACGCATTTT.

This clonotype was counted once. This chain uses TRBV29-1 with TRBJ1-2; no clear D. Trimming took 0 bases from V and 5 from J, leaving 10 bases between them. Germline V CDR1 and CDR2: SQVTM, ANQGSEA. The CDR3 contains 13 residues. CDR3: CSVEEGQIYGYTF. CDR3 DNA sequence: TGCAGCGTTGAAGAGGGCCAAATATATGGCTACACCTTC.